The 14 T cell receptor beta chains reported below all come from one sample, sequenced in a study of identical twins' blood T cells. TCRdb re-called the 5' RACE reads through MiXCR, storing one row per CDR3 protein. The sample shows 400,000 or so distinct CDR3 sequences, roughly 27% of them seen only once. Sequencing was carried out using PBMCs. These receptors were taken from a woman between 18 and 50 years old in good health.

This chain's CDR3 is CASSLMQGRNTGELFF. CDR3 sequence (DNA): TGTGCCAGCAGCTTAATGCAGGGGCGGAACACCGGGGAGCTGTTTTTT. The rearrangement links TRBV7-2 to TRBJ2-2; TRBD1 might be the D (6 bases). The CDR3 covers 16 residues. Per the germline V gene, CDR1 is SGHTA and CDR2 is FQGNSA. V was clipped by 2 bases and J by 1 base, with 11 bases between them.

This clonotype was observed a handful of times. The chain uses TRBV9 and TRBJ1-3; D call uncertain. This CDR3 spans 11 amino acids. The V gene's germline CDR1 is SGDLS and CDR2 YYNGEE. V was cut by 3 bases and J by 6 bases, with 4 bases left in between. The CDR3 DNA reads as TGTGCCAGCAGCGACATAAACACCATATATTTT. Translating gives CASSDINTIYF.

The gene calls are TRBV20-1 and TRBJ2-1; D is undetermined. CDR3 length equals 12 residues. Deletions cut 8 bases from V and 6 bases from J, with 14 bases between. Germline CDR1 and CDR2: DFQATT and SNEGSKA (reference sequence). The CDR3 loop is CSPVLRGNEQFF. The DNA for the CDR3 is TGCAGTCCGGTCCTAAGAGGCAATGAGCAGTTCTTC.

In its sample, this clonotype was seen a few times. V and J are TRBV29-1 and TRBJ2-1; 11 nucleotides line up with TRBD2. The germline CDR1 and CDR2 sequences are SQVTM and ANQGSEA. The CDR3 contains 15 residues. J was trimmed by 3 bases and V by 6 bases; bases with no gene match: 7. CDR3 residues: CSVLGTSGDYNEQFF. For the CDR3, the DNA is TGCAGCGTCCTCGGGACTAGCGGAGACTACAATGAGCAGTTCTTC.

The chain carries TRBV6-1 and TRBJ2-3; D is ambiguous. This CDR3 contains 15 residues. V lost 11 bases, J lost 0 bases, and 18 bases lay in between. Germline V gives CDR1 MNHNS, CDR2 SASEGT. The CDR3 DNA is TGTGCCCTAGTCCTAAGGGCGGTGAGCACAGATACGCAGTATTTT. It translates to CALVLRAVSTDTQYF.

The CDR3 reads CASSQGWENTEAFF. The CDR3 DNA is TGTGCCAGCAGCCAAGGGTGGGAGAACACTGAAGCTTTCTTT. The rearrangement uses TRBV3-1 and TRBJ1-1; D remains ambiguous. V gave up 1 base and J gave up 1 base, with 7 bases separating them. Germline assignment: CDR1 LGHDT and CDR2 YNNKEL (reference sequence). The CDR3 contains 14 residues. The variable domain in full, with the rest retrieved from reference TRBV3-1 and TRBJ1-1, is DTAVSQTPKYLVTQMGNDKSIKCEQNLGHDTMYWYKQDSKKFLKIMFSYNNKELIINETVPNRFSPKSPDKAHLNLHINSLELGDSAVYFCASSQGWENTEAFFGQGTRLTVV.

This clonotype was observed a few times. J is TRBJ1-1 and V is TRBV29-1; possibly TRBD1 for D (5 bases). Germline CDR1 SQVTM, CDR2 ANQGSEA. V lost 1 base to trimming and J lost 9 bases, with 12 bases between them. There are 12 residues in the CDR3. As DNA, the CDR3 is TGCAGCGTTGAAGTAGCGGGGCGGAAAGCTTTCTTT. It yields the protein CSVEVAGRKAFF.

This chain uses TRBV9 with TRBJ1-2; the match to TRBD1 covers 10 bases. Germline V gene data show CDR1 as SGDLS and CDR2 as YYNGEE. With 6 bases clipped from V and 2 bases from J, the junction kept 7 bases outside the gene matches. This CDR3 has 15 residues. CDR3 sequence (DNA): TGTGCCAGCACTATGATGACAGGGGGCAACTATGGCTACACCTTC. Protein sequence: CASTMMTGGNYGYTF.

This clonotype was counted between two and nine times. The chain recombines TRBV20-1 with TRBJ2-1; tentatively, D is TRBD1 (7 bases). The CDR3 sequence is 16 residues long. Germline CDR1 is DFQATT and CDR2 is SNEGSKA (reference sequence). Trimming took off 2 bases at V and 6 bases at J, with 20 bases between the two ends. CDR3 sequence reads: CSARNFRRGRGNEQFF. CDR3 coding DNA: TGCAGTGCTAGAAATTTTAGGAGGGGGCGCGGCAATGAGCAGTTCTTC.

This chain uses TRBV13 with TRBJ1-1; D gene ambiguous. The CDR3 covers 12 residues. The V gene lost 5 bases and the J gene lost 3 bases, with 7 bases spanning the gap. Germline values: CDR1 PRHDT, CDR2 FYEKMQ (reference sequence). The CDR3 protein is CASSATDTEAFF. As DNA, the CDR3 is TGTGCCAGCAGCGCCACAGACACTGAAGCTTTCTTT. The full variable domain, rest sourced from reference TRBV13 and TRBJ1-1, is AAGVIQSPRHLIKEKRETATLKCYPIPRHDTVYWYQQGPGQDPQFLISFYEKMQSDKGSIPDRFSAQQFSDYHSELNMSSLELGDSALYFCASSATDTEAFFGQGTRLTVV.

Remarks on this clonotype: Here the CDR3 omits its conserved ending phenylalanine or tryptophan, so a read error is the likely source. The chain has TRBV6-5 and TRBJ1-4, with 7 bases lining up with TRBD1. Germline CDR1 MNHEY, CDR2 SVGAGI. The V gene end was trimmed by 6 bases and the J gene end by 5 bases; junction bases not matched to a gene: 9. This CDR3 is 15 amino acids long. CDR3 sequence: CASSPRDSSNEKLFL. DNA for the CDR3: TGTGCCAGCAGCCCACGGGACAGCTCGAATGAAAAACTGTTTTTG.

This clonotype appeared many times. The rearrangement joins TRBV20-1 to TRBJ2-3; D tentatively fits TRBD1 or TRBD2 (6 bases each). The CDR3 spans 15 residues. Germline assignment: CDR1 DFQATT and CDR2 SNEGSKA (reference sequence). V lost 6 bases, J lost 0 bases, and 16 bases lay in between. CDR3 coding DNA: TGCAGTGCCACCTCCAGGAGGGGGAGCACAGATACGCAGTATTTT. Amino acids: CSATSRRGSTDTQYF.

The chain combines TRBV15 with TRBJ2-3; D unresolved. CDR1 and CDR2 (germline): LNHNV, YYDKDF (reference sequence). Trimming left V 0 bases short and J 3 bases short, with 4 bases between. CDR3 size: 13 residues. CDR3 sequence: CATSRDGTDTQYF. The CDR3, as DNA: TGTGCCACCAGCAGAGATGGGACAGATACGCAGTATTTT.

This clonotype was detected a few times. V usage is TRBV5-6 and J usage is TRBJ2-7; tentatively, D is TRBD1 or TRBD2 (6 bases each). Trimming cost V 3 bases and J 4 bases, with 14 bases left between them. Germline CDR1 reads SGHDT; CDR2 reads YYEEEE. This CDR3 has 14 residues. In nucleotides, the CDR3 is TGTGCCAGCAGCTGGGGGCGCGGGGCTTACGAGCAGTACTTC. It specifies CASSWGRGAYEQYF.